This TCR beta chain emerged from a study of blood T cell repertoires in COVID-19. Some clones are missing from TCRdb's copy, which holds only in-frame ones; the method was immunoSEQ multiplex PCR. Among 60,000 to 90,000 clones, about 88% were seen once, and the ten largest hold 18%. This clone was seen a few times. The CDR3 contains 15 residues. Germline V gene lookup returns CDR1 MDHEN and CDR2 SYDVKM. Trimming removed 5 bases at V and 2 bases at J, with 15 bases between. The V and J genes are TRBV28 and TRBJ1-2, with D perhaps TRBD1 (5 bases). The source is a human donor in a cohort sampled during active COVID-19. The sample consisted of peripheral blood. CDR3 amino acids: CASSIRRGRNYGYTF. The CDR3 DNA is TGTGCCAGCAGTATCCGACGGGGGAGAAACTATGGCTACACCTTC.